This TCR beta chain was captured in a study of blood T cell repertoires in COVID-19 (TCRdb year 2020). For the study in its entirety: Collaborator samples came from the United States, Italy and Spain and covered acute and convalescent phases of COVID-19. The prospective study material was composed of cDNA or gDNA derived from T cells, B-cell-depleted T cells, or PBMCs. Subjects who had been exposed to COVID-19, were actively infected with it, or had recovered from it provided the deeply sampled blood TCRbeta repertoires that made up the dataset. The repertoires were released in a freely available public database intended as a resource for research on the immune response to SARS-CoV-2. The samples were drawn from two sources: the first 160 participants of the ongoing ImmuneRACE study, and fewer than 1,500 subjects contributed by 6 global collaborators. The sample metadata nearly always contained a de-identified subject ID, COVID-19 status, age in years and sex. HLA class I and class II types, where available, came from metadata supplied by the sample provider rather than from assay-based typing. Results the study describes overall, beyond this receptor: The amount of clinical and demographic metadata varied by source and participant and was provided uncurated.

Each collaborating institution followed its own protocols to collect whole blood in K2EDTA tubes. For TCRbeta analysis, collaborators shipped samples as frozen whole blood, isolated PBMCs, or DNA extracted from either of those sample types. The germline V gene (reference sequence) yields MNHEY for CDR1 and SMNVEV for CDR2. The CDR3 starts with the cysteine, ends with the phenylalanine, and has 15 residues. Just the 45-base CDR3 DNA is kept, in frame starting at base 1. V has 6 bases trimmed and J has 5 bases trimmed; junction bases matching no gene number 12. The immunoSEQ Assay, a bias-controlled multiplex PCR, was used to amplify TCRbeta CDR3 regions from genomic DNA. Per the source publication's procedure: Nucleated cell counts per sample were estimated from amplification of reference gene primers within the assay. Sequence reads were collapsed and filtered to measure the absolute abundance of every unique TCRbeta CDR3 rearrangement. For each sample, productive Simpson clonality was calculated by taking the square root of Simpson's diversity index across productive rearrangements. As stored in TCRdb, this immuneACCESS dataset retains in-frame rearrangements with V and J assigned. A fraction of the clones does not appear; measured against another copy, unresolved V genes explain less than half of the discrepancy, and the remainder lacks a known reason. Clone size and V and J calls were adopted from that table, with D and trimming inferred from the DNA. Within this sample are 250,000 to 300,000 clones, with approximately 81% of them counted one time only. The biggest ten clones account for about 2.9% of the sample.

Comment on this clone: Its target antigen remains unknown. It has no much larger one-base neighbor in the sample; base qualities were not kept.

This chain joins TRBV27 to TRBJ2-5; 7 central nucleotides agree with TRBD2. The source material was peripheral blood. The TCR was taken from a woman in her sixties or seventies with active or convalescent COVID-19. The CDR3 protein: CASRALGGLRETQYF. The sequenced DNA: TGTGCCAGCAGGGCCCTGGGGGGGTTAAGGGAGACCCAGTACTTC.